This T cell receptor beta chain was profiled in a study of cytomegalovirus exposure and HLA in healthy donors. The study's findings and limits: Cytomegalovirus status, reportedly, was diagnosed with high specificity and sensitivity by the classifier. Most TCR sequences were rare, but some public TCRs occurred in many donors.

60 Vbeta and 13 Jbeta primers were used in PCR. Using immunoSEQ multiplex PCR, the repertoire was profiled, and TCRdb retains in-frame clones only, with some absent. This sample carries around 92,000 clones, approximately 72% of them seen once, and the ten largest clones take around 14%. A note on this clone: Its matching antigen is unknown.

Those who donated were healthy bone marrow donors. CDR1 and CDR2 from the germline V gene are MDHEN and SYDVKM. The CDR3 covers 14 residues. Deletions cut 2 bases from V and 2 bases from J, with 7 bases between. The chain links TRBV28 to TRBJ2-1; TRBD2 might be the D (5 bases). Specimen: PBMCs. This receptor was obtained from a woman aged 70-85 years in good health and CMV-seropositive. The CDR3 is CASSLPGTYNEQFF. CDR3 nucleotide sequence: TGTGCCAGCAGTTTACCGGGAACCTACAATGAGCAGTTCTTC.